This T cell receptor (beta chain) appears in the sequencing data of a study of T-cell memory formation after mild COVID-19. TCRdb analysed the 5' RACE reads with MiXCR anew, one entry per CDR3 protein. The sample lists hundreds of thousands of distinct CDR3 sequences; roughly 21% were seen once. Only a few counts were recorded for this clonotype. Its antigen remains unidentified. Study-wide findings and caveats: A balance of CD4 and CD8 characterized clones contracting day 15 to 85, whereas later expanders leaned CD4+.

Input material: PBMCs or a T cell subset sorted from them (not recorded which). This TCR came from an adult woman who had mild COVID-19 (a few samples of this study predate the infection). Cell type and time point are not known.

Here the CDR3 DNA reads TGCGCCAGCAGCCCCGACGGTAGCACAGATACGCAGTATTTT. Protein sequence: CASSPDGSTDTQYF. This chain links TRBV5-1 with TRBJ2-3; D is unclear. The CDR3 runs 14 residues. Trimming shortened V by 4 bases and J by 0 bases, and 9 bases separated the two germline ends. Germline CDR1 reads SGHRS; CDR2 reads YFSETQ.